This TCR beta chain came from a study of OX40 agonist ivuxolimab in advanced cancers. Patients who had autoimmune disease history or got systemic immunosuppression were left out. Samples of blood were obtained at baseline, on cycle 4 day 1, and on cycle 7 day 1. The assay was immunoSEQ multiplex PCR, and TCRdb's table has in-frame clones only and misses some. Of some 27,000 clones listed, over 75% were seen once; the top ten hold roughly 22%. As regards this clone: Its target is unknown.

This CDR3 region has 17 residues. Germline V gene sequence: CDR1 WSHSY, CDR2 SAAADI. Trimming stripped 8 bases from V and 0 bases from J, with 17 bases between. Whole-study results and caveats: The expanded peripheral T cells' antigen specificity was not determined.

The receptor's source is an adult with an advanced solid tumor such as melanoma, head and neck, liver or kidney cancer. Source: CD4+ or CD8+ T cells sorted from blood, taken in a trial of the OX40 agonist ivuxolimab. This chain joins TRBV10-2 and TRBJ1-6; D uncertain. DNA of the CDR3: TGCGCCAGCTGGACGGGATTCGGAAGCTCCTATAATTCACCCCTCCACTTT. This sequence encodes CASWTGFGSSYNSPLHF.